The clone carrying this T cell receptor (beta chain) was recorded only once. The antigen remains undetermined. Target depth was 1 in 200,000 to 1 in 1 million T cells, about 10x per clonotype. Method: immunoSEQ multiplex PCR; TCRdb's copy keeps in-frame clones and lacks some. The sample lists roughly 220,000 clones; 65% to 80% were seen once. The source of the sample is a study of cytotoxic CD8 clonotypes in ibrutinib-treated CLL. Whole-study results and caveats: Sampling times (in sustained-remission versus progressing patients) were not the same. Contraction or stability on treatment was seen for public clonotypes, which were uncommon. The study found baseline clonality above age-matched healthy donors, tracking circulating CD8+ T-cell counts.

CDR3 size: 14 residues. V lost 5 bases and J 7 bases, leaving 15 bases between the germline ends. The germline CDR1 and CDR2 sequences are SGHTA and FQGTGA. This chain uses TRBV7-3 with TRBJ1-5; no definite D call. This sample comprised PBMCs, obtained after 12 months of ibrutinib treatment. This sequence was found in a human donor with chronic lymphocytic leukemia. CDR3 coding DNA: TGTGCCAGCAGCCCGGGTCCTCTTAACCAGCCCCAGCATTTT. It yields the protein CASSPGPLNQPQHF.